The 25 T cell receptor beta chains below all came from one sample that was sequenced in a study of T cells in Graves' hyperthyroidism and ophthalmopathy. RNA transcripts provided the source from which TCR beta CDR3 regions were amplified. First-round RT-PCR of the TCR CDR3 relied on the HTBI primer set. Using its own MiXCR run on the multiplex PCR reads, TCRdb lists one record per CDR3 protein. Of almost 50,000 distinct CDR3 sequences listed, roughly 51% are singletons. What was sequenced was peripheral blood or thyroid tissue (not recorded which). Every receptor here comes from a man between 18 and 35 years old with Graves' hyperthyroidism.

This chain links TRBV6-5 with TRBJ2-5; 11 bases line up with TRBD2. The CDR3 is 17 residues long. Germline values: CDR1 MNHEY, CDR2 SVGAGI. J was trimmed by 1 base and V by 5 bases; bases with no gene match: 9. The chain's CDR3 is CASSRLSGLAAQETQYF. CDR3 sequence (DNA): TGTGCCAGCAGTCGTCTCTCGGGACTAGCGGCCCAAGAGACCCAGTACTTC.

The chain employs TRBV9 and TRBJ1-5, with TRBD1 identical over 7 bases. The CDR3 is 13 amino acids. Trimming cost V 4 bases and J 6 bases; bases outside gene matches: 4. CDR1 is SGDLS and CDR2 is YYNGEE in the germline V gene. Written as DNA, the CDR3 is TGTGCCAGCAGCCTGACAGGGCGTCAGCCCCAGCATTTT. Residues: CASSLTGRQPQHF.

This clonotype was observed many times. The CDR3 sequence: CASSYLGTGEYGYTF. CDR3 nucleotides: TGTGCCAGCAGTTATCTCGGGACAGGGGAATATGGCTACACCTTC. The V and J genes are TRBV6-5 and TRBJ1-2; 10 nucleotides match TRBD1. The CDR3 runs 15 residues. The junction had 6 bases not matched to a gene; V was cut back by 3 bases and J by 5 bases. The germline V gene has CDR1 MNHEY and CDR2 SVGAGI.

The gene calls are TRBV7-2 and TRBJ1-6; D possibly corresponds to TRBD1 (5 bases). Trimming pared 1 base from V and 9 bases from J, leaving 13 bases between. This CDR3 region has 15 residues. The V gene's germline CDR1 is SGHTA and CDR2 FQGNSA. In DNA form, the CDR3 reads TGTGCCAGCAGCTTAGGGGGCCAGGGAGGTTCACCCCTCCACTTT. Protein product: CASSLGGQGGSPLHF.

This chain links TRBV20-1 with TRBJ1-6; D uncertain. Trimming took 5 bases from V and 0 from J, leaving 14 bases between them. The length of the CDR3 is 16 residues. In germline, CDR1 is DFQATT, CDR2 SNEGSKA (reference sequence). The CDR3 nucleotides read TGCAGTGCTGGGCAGTCTTTGAGCTCCTATAATTCACCCCTCCACTTT. The encoded protein is CSAGQSLSSYNSPLHF.

This clonotype has just one count. The rearrangement uses TRBV5-1 and TRBJ1-4; no clear D gene. Trimming took 2 bases from V and 7 from J, leaving 9 bases between them. The CDR3 has 13 residues. Germline values: CDR1 SGHRS, CDR2 YFSETQ. The CDR3 region is CASSFGTGEKLFF. The CDR3 DNA sequence: TGCGCCAGCAGCTTTGGAACGGGTGAAAAACTGTTTTTT.

There are many counts of this clonotype. The chain employs TRBV6-9 and TRBJ1-4; a weak D match, TRBD1 (6 bases). Trimming took off 0 bases at V and 9 bases at J, with 11 bases between the two ends. The length of the CDR3 is 14 residues. Germline CDR1 MNHGY, CDR2 SVAAGI. The CDR3 is CASSYSGGQKKLFF. The CDR3, as DNA: TGTGCCAGCAGTTATTCCGGTGGACAGAAAAAACTGTTTTTT.

This clonotype was seen a few times. The junction differs from germline at one of its ends, possibly a read error. The gene calls are TRBV9 and TRBJ1-2; D unclear. Germline CDR1 reads SGDLS; CDR2 reads YYNGEE. This CDR3 contains 12 residues. This chain's CDR3 is CASGVAGYGYAF. CDR3 DNA sequence: TGTGCCAGCGGCGTAGCAGGATATGGCTACGCCTTC.

This chain joins TRBV7-3 and TRBJ1-2; TRBD1 matches 7 bases. Germline V gene sequence: CDR1 SGHTA, CDR2 FQGTGA. The CDR3 covers 14 residues. Trimming removed 5 bases from V and 7 bases from J; junction bases left unmatched: 10. CDR3 nucleotide sequence: TGTGCCAGCAGCATTCCAAACAGGGGCTCTGGCTACACCTTC. Translating it yields CASSIPNRGSGYTF.

The chain combines TRBV2 with TRBJ1-2; 9 bases fit TRBD1. V gave up 7 bases and J gave up 7 bases; unmatched junction bases: 7. The CDR3 is 13 residues long. In germline, CDR1 is SNHLY, CDR2 FYNNEI. CDR3 sequence reads: CASKTGTGFGYTF. In DNA form, the CDR3 reads TGTGCCAGCAAGACCGGGACAGGGTTTGGCTACACCTTC.

Remarks on this clonotype: Sequence at one end of the junction differs from germline and may be a read error. CDR3 sequence (DNA): TGTGCCAGCAGCTTAACTCTTGCGACAGGAAACACCATGTACTTT. Amino acids: CASSLTLATGNTMYF. The J gene is TRBJ1-3, the V gene TRBV7-8, with a tentative D call TRBD1 (6 bases). This CDR3 comprises 15 residues. Germline V gives CDR1 SGHVS, CDR2 FQNEAQ.

This clonotype was recorded at least ten times. This chain joins TRBV5-8 and TRBJ1-4; 8 bases map to TRBD1. The CDR3 consists of 17 residues. After removal of 4 bases from V and 4 bases from J, the junction contained 12 bases not matched to a gene. Germline V gives CDR1 SGHTS, CDR2 YDEGEE. In DNA form, the CDR3 reads TGTGCCAGCAGCCAGGGGGGGCGGACAGGGAGTAATGAAAAACTGTTTTTT. Translating it yields CASSQGGRTGSNEKLFF.

In the case of this clonotype: One end of the junction does not line up with germline, which may come from a read error. CDR3 bases: TGTGCCTGCAGTGCTAACGGGCCTGACTACGAGCAGTACTTC. It specifies CACSANGPDYEQYF. The chain links TRBV9 to TRBJ2-7; D ambiguous. This CDR3 is built from 14 residues. Germline V gene sequence: CDR1 SGDLS, CDR2 YYNGEE.

The genes are TRBV7-1 and TRBJ2-2; the D is unclear. TRBV7-1 falls under the ORF class, with uncertain function. V shed 0 bases and J shed 4 bases, with 6 bases lying between them. This CDR3 spans 14 amino acids. As DNA, the CDR3 is TGTGCCAGCAGCTCAGCGGGGATCACCGGGGAGCTGTTTTTT. It translates to CASSSAGITGELFF.

The rearrangement links TRBV20-1 to TRBJ2-5; 12 bases map to TRBD2. The CDR3 sequence is 16 residues long. J was trimmed by 3 bases and V by 3 bases; bases with no gene match: 8. From germline, CDR1 is DFQATT and CDR2 SNEGSKA (reference sequence). DNA for the CDR3: TGCAGTGCTAGTAATCCGACTAGCGGGAGCGAAGAGACCCAGTACTTC. Translated: CSASNPTSGSEETQYF.

About this clonotype: No conserved phenylalanine or tryptophan is present at the end of the CDR3, so a read error is the likely explanation. This chain uses TRBV5-4 with TRBJ1-4, with a possible D match to TRBD1 (5 bases). This CDR3 has 15 amino acids. Per the germline V gene, CDR1 is SGHNT and CDR2 is YYREEE (reference sequence). CDR3 nucleotides: TGTGCCAGCAGCTGGCAGGGAGGGGCTAATGAGAAACTGTTTTCT. It is translated as CASSWQGGANEKLFS.

This clonotype has more than one count but fewer than ten. The gene calls are TRBV20-1 and TRBJ1-2; TRBD1 aligns across 10 bases. The CDR3 totals 13 residues. The V and J ends lost 5 bases and 7 bases, in that order; junction bases with no gene match: 7. Germline CDR1 reads DFQATT; CDR2 reads SNEGSKA (reference sequence). The DNA of the CDR3 is TGCAGTGCTGGTCCGGGACAGGGGTTTGGCTACACCTTC. It specifies CSAGPGQGFGYTF.

The V and J genes are TRBV20-1 and TRBJ2-7, with a tentative D call TRBD2 (5 bases). The CDR3 is 13 amino acids. V dropped 8 bases and J dropped 0 bases, with 14 bases sitting between them. Germline V gene data show CDR1 as DFQATT and CDR2 as SNEGSKA (reference sequence). The CDR3, as DNA: TGCAGTCCCATCGGCGCGGGCTCCTACGAGCAGTACTTC. This encodes CSPIGAGSYEQYF.

This clonotype occurred many times. The chain recombines TRBV2 with TRBJ2-5; TRBD2 matches 10 bases. There are 14 residues in the CDR3. Germline CDR1 reads SNHLY; CDR2 reads FYNNEI. The trim removed 9 bases at V and 3 bases at J, leaving 7 bases unmatched. CDR3 DNA: TGTGCCAGTTCTAGCGGGGGCCGTGAAGAGACCCAGTACTTC. Its protein is CASSSGGREETQYF.

This clonotype came up many times. The V gene is TRBV28, the J gene TRBJ2-5; 7 bases are a match to TRBD1. The V and J ends lost 6 bases and 1 base, in that order; junction bases with no gene match: 11. CDR3 length: 16 amino acids. CDR1 is MDHEN and CDR2 is SYDVKM in the germline V gene. The CDR3 region has the DNA TGTGCCAGCAGCCTCATCAAGACAGGGCTCCAAGAGACCCAGTACTTC. It is translated as CASSLIKTGLQETQYF.

A remark on this clonotype: A junction boundary mismatches the germline segment, possibly from a read error. V and J are TRBV30 and TRBJ1-1; D is unresolved. Germline-derived CDR1 and CDR2 are GTSNPN and SVGIG (reference sequence). This CDR3 has 14 residues. DNA of the CDR3: TGTGCCTGGAGTGCCGGGGTTGTGGGCACTAAAGCTTTCTTT. This encodes CAWSAGVVGTKAFF.

In this sample, this clonotype turned up a few times. The chain combines TRBV15 with TRBJ1-1; the D is unclear. Trimming left V 3 bases short and J 0 bases short, with 14 bases between. Germline CDR1 and CDR2: LNHNV and YYDKDF (reference sequence). The CDR3 loop spans 16 amino acids. CDR3 DNA: TGTGCCACCAGCAGCGCACAACCGGGGTTGAACACTGAAGCTTTCTTT. Its protein is CATSSAQPGLNTEAFF.

This clonotype was detected many times. The gene calls are TRBV5-5 and TRBJ1-6; D call uncertain. Between the trimmed V and J ends, which lost 4 bases and 15 bases, there was a span of 14 bases. Germline CDR1 SGHKS, CDR2 YYEKEE (reference sequence). There are 12 residues in the CDR3. The CDR3 reads CASSPMTEVLHF. In DNA form, the CDR3 reads TGTGCCAGCAGCCCGATGACGGAAGTCCTCCACTTT.

This clonotype was detected only once. V and J are TRBV7-8 and TRBJ1-1; D possibly corresponds to TRBD1 (6 bases). This CDR3 region has 14 residues. Trimming left V 5 bases short and J 1 base short, with 11 bases between. Germline CDR1 SGHVS, CDR2 FQNEAQ. CDR3 DNA sequence: TGTGCCAGCAGCAGCGGGACAAAGAACACTGAAGCTTTCTTT. Translated: CASSSGTKNTEAFF.

This clonotype was seen repeatedly, ten times or more. The chain recombines TRBV5-1 with TRBJ1-2; the D gene is possibly TRBD1 (5 bases). The CDR3 contains 14 residues. Germline CDR1 is SGHRS and CDR2 is YFSETQ. Trimming removed 4 bases at V and 6 bases at J, with 16 bases between. As DNA, the CDR3 is TGCGCCAGCAGCCCTTCGGCAGGGATTAATGGCTACACCTTC. Residues: CASSPSAGINGYTF.